This T cell receptor beta chain was profiled in a study of T cell responses to AZD1222 COVID-19 vaccine. Study-level points and caveats: An increase in Spike-specific TCR breadth and depth was observed after two AZD1222 doses. Mostly white British, mostly female donors; authors suggested clonal diversity may be underestimated.

Libraries were prepared by immunoSEQ multiplex PCR; TCRdb keeps only in-frame clonotypes and omits some of them. The data hold roughly 150,000 clones, with 85% to 95% observed a single time. The CDR3 extends over 13 amino acids. V was cut by 1 base and J by 5 bases, with 8 bases left in between. A word on this clone: What it binds is not known. Other DNA sequences in this sample translate to the same CDR3.

This chain uses TRBV12-3 or TRBV12-4 with TRBJ1-1, with a weak D call TRBD1 (6 bases). This specimen was peripheral blood, taken on day 0 of AZD1222 vaccination. This clonotype was obtained from an adult in good health. The CDR3 DNA reads TGTGCCAGCAGTTTAGGGGGGGCGACTGAAGCTTTCTTT. Residues: CASSLGGATEAFF.